This T cell receptor (beta chain) comes out of a study of blood T cells in healthy people across ages (dated by TCRdb to the mid-2010s). Regarding the complete study: In model experiments, template switching captured about one uniquely barcoded TCR beta cDNA molecule for every two T cells. The study measured age-related changes in TCR beta repertoire diversity using deep sequencing normalized with unique cDNA molecular identifiers. The donors were divided into four age groups: young (average around 16 years), middle-aged (roughly 40), aged (under 70) and long-lived (about 79). Donors of different ages were randomly distributed across sequencing lanes to avoid experimental bias. Using the same blood draw, the study looked at two additional independent replicas of 1 million unique cDNA reads for two donors, one aged 18 to 30 and the other aged 80 or older. The full study reports these points: Because donor CMV infection status was unknown, age-related changes in expanded clonotypes were potentially confounded. Estimates of total diversity based on one million sequenced T cells were regarded as lower bounds and as underestimates. Observed TCR beta diversity per million T cells fell roughly linearly with age, and a significant reduction was already apparent by age roughly 40. Compared with the aged group, the long-lived group had more naive CD4+ T cells, fewer expanded clones and increased TCR diversity, a pattern suggesting age selection. Since profiling was done on bulk unsorted PBMCs, naive and antigen-experienced compartments could not be conclusively compared. Observed TCR beta diversity correlated strongly with the percentage of naive T cells measured by flow cytometry.

Receptor amplification or capture employed 5' RACE. TCRdb lists the instrument as Illumina HiSeq 2500. A second PCR of roughly 7 to 11 cycles was performed with a sample-barcoded 5' primer and a J-beta primer mix. A template-switch 5' adaptor carrying 12 random nucleotides introduced a unique molecular identifier onto each TCR beta cDNA molecule. At least 2.5 million CDR3-containing paired-end reads were obtained from each sample. The Mint cDNA synthesis kit, primed by a TRBC-specific oligonucleotide, was used to synthesize first-strand cDNA from all RNA. After uracil-DNA glycosylase treatment, a first 18-cycle PCR used universal primers M1SS and BC2_uni_R on all cDNA. Per the source publication's procedure: Each sample was normalized by randomly selecting 1 million high-quality reads, each carrying a distinct molecular identifier. Reads sharing molecular identifiers were discarded rather than binned into consensus sequences. CDR3 identification, clonotype clustering and error correction used MiTCR with a Q25 quality threshold and the strictest error-elimination algorithm. A nonparametric unseen species model with Euler transformation was used to estimate lower-bound total TCR beta diversity. TCRdb's own reprocessing of the public reads used fastp at Q25 and MiXCR and kept productive beta chains. Rows with one shared CDR3 protein collapse into an entry with the most common genes and DNA. Here the V and J calls rest on TCRdb's processing, not on the authors' analysis. The sample data list some 1.5 million distinct CDR3 sequences, and approximately 28% of these were observed just once. The ten most abundant clones make up roughly 8% of the sample.

Deletion took 9 bases off V and 8 bases off J, with a span of 22 bases between the germline ends. The CDR3 starts with the cysteine, ends with the phenylalanine, and has 14 residues. Only CDR3 DNA remains: 42 bases, in frame from the first base. CDR1 and CDR2 (SGHNT, YENEEA) derive from the germline V gene. On this clonotype: Its antigen specificity is not known. Nothing much larger sits one base from this clone, and base qualities are not available.

The roughly 37 donors, aged about 6 to 95 years, were systemically healthy Caucasian individuals from Russia. Around 10 milliliters of peripheral blood were collected from each donor into EDTA-treated Vacutainer tubes. Ficoll-Paque density-gradient centrifugation was used to isolate PBMCs, with at least 7 million per sample. Trizol reagent was used to extract total RNA from PBMCs, with at least 5.5 micrograms per sample. The percentages of naive CD45RAhigh/CD27high T cells were determined by flow cytometry on a PBMC aliquot from every donor. The sample taken for sequencing was blood. The origin of this receptor is a woman in her twenties or thirties in good health. This chain joins TRBV11-3 to TRBJ1-2; the D region possibly corresponds to TRBD1 (5 bases align). The CDR3 in this case is CARIDSSPLAGYTF. The sequenced DNA is TGTGCCAGAATCGACAGTTCGCCTTTGGCCGGCTACACCTTC.